The T cell receptor (beta chain) described here comes from a study of blood T cells in healthy people across ages. Trimming removed 6 bases from V and 5 bases from J; junction bases left unmatched: 24. Germline V CDR1 and CDR2: SQVTM, ANQGSEA. The CDR3 spans 20 residues. It was with a sample-barcoded 5' primer and a J-beta primer mix that a second PCR of roughly 6 to 12 cycles was run. In TCRdb, the 5' RACE reads were re-called with MiXCR into one record per CDR3 protein. This sample has about 640,000 distinct CDR3 sequences; 45% to 65% occur once, and the top ten carry 35% to 40%. Source material: blood. The sequence was collected from a man between 60 and 70 years old in good health. The chain joins TRBV29-1 to TRBJ2-3, with 12 positions matching TRBD2. The CDR3 DNA reads as TGCAGCGTAGCTGGGACAGCCCCCGGCCTAGCGGGGGGGCCCGGAGATACGCAGTATTTT. Translation: CSVAGTAPGLAGGPGDTQYF.